The sequence of this T cell receptor beta chain was determined in a study of regulatory T cells in long-lasting Graves disease. With respect to this clonotype: Its antigen is currently unknown.

Trimming removed 4 bases from V and 4 bases from J, with 7 bases in between. Germline assignment: CDR1 LGHDT and CDR2 YNNKEL (reference sequence). The CDR3 sequence is 13 residues long. Time point given: persistent/refractory GD, antithyroid drugs over 5 years with positive TRAb. Making the TCR library involved RNA that had been extracted from PBMCs. Researchers made TCR beta libraries by using iRepertoire HTBI primers and running Arm-PCR on CDR3 regions. Authors' analysis steps: Among the samples, 60 or so TRBV and 14 to 15 TRBJ segments were identified. TCRdb re-called the multiplex PCR reads with MiXCR, one entry per CDR3 protein. TCRdb's processing, not the authors', yielded these V and J calls. Among over 450,000 distinct CDR3 sequences, 20% to 25% were seen once, and the ten largest hold over 6%. Study-wide results and caveats: Examination was confined to peripheral blood, excluding thyroid tissue. Among samples with persistent disease, TRBV28, TRBJ1-2 and TRBJ2-5 were favored.

The chain links TRBV3-1 to TRBJ2-2; D call uncertain. Specimen: peripheral blood mononuclear cells (PBMCs), collected when the disease was refractory, from a patient treated with antithyroid drugs. This clonotype was obtained from a female donor with Graves disease. The CDR3 sequence: CASSPYATGELFF. CDR3 bases: TGTGCCAGCAGCCCTTACGCCACCGGGGAGCTGTTTTTT.